These T cell receptor beta chains were read from a single sample in a study of blood T cell repertoires in COVID-19. Data came from immunoSEQ multiplex PCR; TCRdb stores just in-frame clones and leaves some out. The sample lists 130,000 or so clones, roughly 88% occurring once. Input material: peripheral blood. The receptor source for this set is a man between 65 and 85 years old with active COVID-19. Both conserved end residues are part of each CDR3. The order of the fields is J gene, clone size, D gene, V gene, CDR3 DNA, CDR3 protein. D genes are given only for firm matches. A clone size is listed for some rows: how often the clone was seen (once, few, many), or a class if it is expanded.

>TRBJ2-3|-|TRBD2|TRBV9
TGTGCCAGCAGCGCGGGACTAGCGGGAGTAAGCACAGATACGCAGTATTTT
CASSAGLAGVSTDTQYF
>TRBJ2-7|-|TRBD2|TRBV29-1
TGCAGCGTTGGAGGGGGACTAGCGGTACCCTACGAGCAGTACTTC
CSVGGGLAVPYEQYF
>TRBJ2-7|-|-|TRBV18
TGTGCCAGCTCACCAACAATTGGACGGGATTACGAGCAGTACTTC
CASSPTIGRDYEQYF
>TRBJ1-2|-|TRBD1|TRBV3-1/TRBV3-2
TGTGCCAGCAGCCAACCAGACAGGGGGCCTGGCTACACCTTC
CASSQPDRGPGYTF
>TRBJ1-1|-|TRBD1|TRBV19
TGTGCCAGTAGTAAGGGACAGCACACTGAAGCTTTCTTT
CASSKGQHTEAFF
>TRBJ2-2|-|TRBD2|TRBV7-2
TGTGCCAGCAGCTTAGCTCGGCTAGCGGGGTCCGGGGAGCTGTTTTTT
CASSLARLAGSGELFF
>TRBJ1-3|-|-|TRBV2
TGTGCCAGCACGGGGACTGGAAACACCATATATTTT
CASTGTGNTIYF
>TRBJ2-1|-|TRBD2|TRBV29-1
TGCAGCGTTGTGCTAGCGGGAGGCTCCTACAATGAGCAGTTCTTC
CSVVLAGGSYNEQFF
>TRBJ1-2|-|-|TRBV28
TGTGCCAGCAGTTGGGGGGGTAACTATGGCTACACCTTC
CASSWGGNYGYTF
>TRBJ2-7|-|TRBD1|TRBV28
TGTGCCAGCAGGGGACAGGGATTATCTAAGCGGGCTATAACCTACGAGCAGTACTTC
CASRGQGLSKRAITYEQYF
>TRBJ2-1|-|-|TRBV3-1/TRBV3-2
TGTGCCAGCAGCCAAGACCGGGGAGAGACGTTCTTC
CASSQDRGETFF
>TRBJ2-7|few|-|TRBV13
TGTGCCAGCAGCTTTTCCAGATCCTCCTACGAGCAGTACTTC
CASSFSRSSYEQYF
>TRBJ2-1|-|TRBD2|TRBV20-1
TGCAGTGCTAGTCCTGTAGGGCTAGCGGGAGGCAATGAGCAGTTCTTC
CSASPVGLAGGNEQFF
>TRBJ2-1|-|TRBD2|TRBV5-5
TGTGCCAGCAGCAGCGGGACTAGCGGGAGGCAGTACAATGAGCAGTTCTTC
CASSSGTSGRQYNEQFF
>TRBJ2-7|-|TRBD2|TRBV27
TGTGCCAGCAGTTTAGCGGGAGAAGGCTACGAGCAGTACTTC
CASSLAGEGYEQYF
>TRBJ2-4|-|TRBD2|TRBV28
TGTGCCAGCAGTGTCACCTTGGGGGGGATAGCCAAAAACATTCAGTACTTC
CASSVTLGGIAKNIQYF
>TRBJ2-7|few|TRBD1|TRBV2
TGTGCCAGCTCCGACAGGGGTGGTGGCTACGAGCAGTACTTC
CASSDRGGGYEQYF
>TRBJ1-4|-|-|TRBV19
TGTGCCAGTAGCTATCAGGACATCGGTGAAAAACTGTTTTTT
CASSYQDIGEKLFF
>TRBJ2-7|-|TRBD1|TRBV5-4
TGTGCCAGCAGCCCCAGGACAGGGATCTACGAGCAGTACTTC
CASSPRTGIYEQYF
>TRBJ2-3|once|TRBD2|TRBV2
TGTGCCAGCATCCCGGGGGGGCGCACAGATACGCAGTATTTT
CASIPGGRTDTQYF
>TRBJ2-7|-|TRBD1|TRBV3-1/TRBV3-2
TGTGCCAGCAGCCAAGGGGACAGTCTCTCCTACGAGCAGTACTTC
CASSQGDSLSYEQYF
>TRBJ1-2|-|TRBD1|TRBV29-1
TGCAGCGTCGCCGGGACAGGGAGGTCCGTAAACTATGGCTACACCTTC
CSVAGTGRSVNYGYTF
>TRBJ1-2|-|-|TRBV4-1
TGCGCCAGCAGCCAAGAGTCGTCGTCCACGGCTAACTATGGCTACACCTTC
CASSQESSSTANYGYTF
>TRBJ2-4|-|TRBD2|TRBV4-2
TGTGCCAGCAGCCAAGTATCGGGACTAGCGGGAGGATGCATTCAGTACTTC
CASSQVSGLAGGCIQYF
>TRBJ1-4|-|TRBD1|TRBV18
TGTGCCAGCTCACCGCTCACAGGGGTGACTAATGAAAAACTGTTTTTT
CASSPLTGVTNEKLFF
>TRBJ2-1|-|-|TRBV6-5
TGTGCCAGCGGAAGGGGGGAGGGTTCGAGAAATGAGCAGTTCTTC
CASGRGEGSRNEQFF
>TRBJ2-1|-|-|TRBV2
TGTGCCAGCAGTGAACAAGGGGCTAGCTACAATGAGCAGTTCTTC
CASSEQGASYNEQFF
>TRBJ1-2|-|-|TRBV3-1/TRBV3-2
TGTGCCAGCAGCCAAGCAGTCAGGGTCAATGGCTACACCTTC
CASSQAVRVNGYTF
>TRBJ1-6|-|TRBD1|TRBV9
TGTGCCAGCAGCGTAGAAGGGGGCAAAGGAAATTCACCCCTCCACTTT
CASSVEGGKGNSPLHF
>TRBJ2-1|-|-|TRBV2
TGTGCCAGCAGTGAACAGGGCTACAATGAGCAGTTCTTC
CASSEQGYNEQFF
>TRBJ2-5|-|-|TRBV28
TGTGCCAGTACCGGGGGGCGAGAGACCCAGTACTTC
CASTGGRETQYF
>TRBJ2-3|-|-|TRBV6-6
TGTGCCAGCAGGGATGCGGGGTTCTCTAGCACAGATACGCAGTATTTT
CASRDAGFSSTDTQYF
>TRBJ2-7|-|-|TRBV5-1
TGCGCCAGCCGGGATGTGGGCGGACCCTACGAGCAGTACTTC
CASRDVGGPYEQYF
>TRBJ1-2|-|TRBD1|TRBV28
TGTGCCAGCAGTCAGGGGACAGTCTATGGCTACACCTTC
CASSQGTVYGYTF
>TRBJ1-4|once|TRBD1|TRBV7-6
TGTGCCAGCAGCGCAGCCGGGACAGGGAATGAAAAACTGTTTTTT
CASSAAGTGNEKLFF
>TRBJ2-3|-|-|TRBV7-9
TGTGCCAGCAGCCCTCCGGGTGTCAGCACAGATACGCAGTATTTT
CASSPPGVSTDTQYF
>TRBJ1-5|-|-|TRBV28
TGTGCCAGCAGTTTAGGAGGGGATGGGCAGCCCCAGCATTTT
CASSLGGDGQPQHF
>TRBJ2-3|-|-|TRBV19
TGTGCCAGTAGTAGGGGGGTTTCAGATACGCAGTATTTT
CASSRGVSDTQYF
>TRBJ2-5|-|TRBD1|TRBV24-1
TGTGCCACCAGTGACACCGGGACAGGGGGCCGGGAGACCCAGTACTTC
CATSDTGTGGRETQYF
>TRBJ2-1|-|-|TRBV7-9
TGTGCCAGCAGCTCGTGGCGGGCTTACTACAATGAGCAGTTCTTC
CASSSWRAYYNEQFF
>TRBJ2-5|-|-|TRBV28
TGTGCCAGCACCCCCCGGCCAGGGCACCGGGAGACCCAGTACTTC
CASTPRPGHRETQYF
>TRBJ1-3|-|-|TRBV7-2
TGTGCCAGCAGCCTGGACACCCCTGGAAACACCATATATTTT
CASSLDTPGNTIYF
>TRBJ2-1|-|-|TRBV7-9
TGTGCCAGCAGCCGAGGTGAGCAGTTCTTC
CASSRGEQFF
>TRBJ2-5|-|-|TRBV4-2
TGTGCCAGCAGCCAAGATTGGTCGGAGGGCCAAGAGACCCAGTACTTC
CASSQDWSEGQETQYF
>TRBJ2-7|-|TRBD2|TRBV5-3
TGTGCCAGAAGCTTGGTAGGAGGGAAGCTAGCGGGAGTTCCCCGCGAGCAGTACTTC
CARSLVGGKLAGVPREQYF
>TRBJ2-3|once|-|TRBV19
TGTGCCAGTAGTATGGGCCTCACAGATACGCAGTATTTT
CASSMGLTDTQYF
>TRBJ2-2|-|TRBD2|TRBV2
TGTGCCAGCAGTCGCGGACTAGCGAACACCGGGGAGCTGTTTTTT
CASSRGLANTGELFF
>TRBJ1-5|-|-|TRBV15
TGTGCCACCAGCAGAGATGGGAGCAGCAATCAGCCCCAGCATTTT
CATSRDGSSNQPQHF
>TRBJ1-6|-|-|TRBV6-5
TGTGCCAGCTCATCCGAACTTGCCGGTAATTCACCCCTCCACTTT
CASSSELAGNSPLHF
>TRBJ2-1|-|TRBD2|TRBV9
TGTGCCAGCAGCGCGAGGACTAGCGGGGCCCTCAATGAGCAGTTCTTC
CASSARTSGALNEQFF
>TRBJ2-7|-|-|TRBV29-1
TGCAGCGTTCAAACCGAGGGGGACGTCGGGTACGAGCAGTACTTC
CSVQTEGDVGYEQYF
>TRBJ2-1|-|TRBD2|TRBV28
TGTGCCAGCAGTTTATTCGGTCTAGCGGGATCCTCCTCCTACAATGAGCAGTTCTTC
CASSLFGLAGSSSYNEQFF
>TRBJ2-7|-|-|TRBV12-3/TRBV12-4
TGTGCCAGCAGTTTCCGGCCCCTAGGCGAGCAGTACTTC
CASSFRPLGEQYF
>TRBJ2-1|-|TRBD2|TRBV9
TGTGCCAGCAGCTCCGAACGGGGGGCGGGAGGGATCTACAATGAGCAGTTCTTC
CASSSERGAGGIYNEQFF
>TRBJ2-3|-|TRBD1|TRBV5-8
TGTGCCAGCAGCCCGGACAGGGGAGGGTATACGCAGTATTTT
CASSPDRGGYTQYF